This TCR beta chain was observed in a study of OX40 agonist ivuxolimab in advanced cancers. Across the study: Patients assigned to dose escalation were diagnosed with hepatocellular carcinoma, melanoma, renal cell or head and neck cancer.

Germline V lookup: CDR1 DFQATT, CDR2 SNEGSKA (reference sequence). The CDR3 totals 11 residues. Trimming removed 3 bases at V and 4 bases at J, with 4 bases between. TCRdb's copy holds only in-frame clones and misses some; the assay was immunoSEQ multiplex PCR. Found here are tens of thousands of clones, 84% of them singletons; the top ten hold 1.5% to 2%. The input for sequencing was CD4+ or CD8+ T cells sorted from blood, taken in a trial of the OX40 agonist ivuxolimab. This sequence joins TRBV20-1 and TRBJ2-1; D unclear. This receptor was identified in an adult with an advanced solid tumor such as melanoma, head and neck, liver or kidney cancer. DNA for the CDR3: TGCAGTGCTAGTCCTTACAATGAGCAGTTCTTC. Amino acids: CSASPYNEQFF.